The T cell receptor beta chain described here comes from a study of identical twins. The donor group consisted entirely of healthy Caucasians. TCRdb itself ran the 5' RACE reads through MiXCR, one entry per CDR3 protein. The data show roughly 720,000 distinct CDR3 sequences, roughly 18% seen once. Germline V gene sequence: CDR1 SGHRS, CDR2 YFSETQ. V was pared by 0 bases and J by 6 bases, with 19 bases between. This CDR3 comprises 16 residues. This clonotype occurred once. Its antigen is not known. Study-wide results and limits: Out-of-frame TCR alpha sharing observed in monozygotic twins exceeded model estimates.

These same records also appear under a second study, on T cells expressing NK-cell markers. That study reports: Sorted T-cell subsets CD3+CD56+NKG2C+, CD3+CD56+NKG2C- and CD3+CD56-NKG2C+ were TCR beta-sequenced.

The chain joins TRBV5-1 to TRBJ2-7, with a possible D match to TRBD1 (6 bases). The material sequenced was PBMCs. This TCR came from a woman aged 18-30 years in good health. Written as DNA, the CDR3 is TGCGCCAGCAGCTTGGGACAGGTATATGTTTCAGCCGAGCAGTACTTC. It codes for CASSLGQVYVSAEQYF.